This paragraph reports one T cell receptor beta chain. The naive CD8 population came from CD45RO-negative cells selected for CCR7, without terminally differentiated effector memory CD45RA+ cells. Produced via immunoSEQ multiplex PCR; TCRdb's table is partial and in-frame only. The table lists millions of clones, around 93% of them singletons, with around 1.7% in the top ten. The data are from a study of shared clonotypes between healthy human individuals. This CDR3 is 14 amino acids long. Per the germline V gene, CDR1 is SEHNR and CDR2 is FQNEAQ (reference sequence). The V gene end was trimmed by 1 base and the J gene end by 8 bases; junction bases not matched to a gene: 4.

Sequencing input: naive CD8+ T cells from PBMCs. The chain joins TRBV7-9 to TRBJ1-2, with 10 bases aligning to TRBD1. This clonotype was sampled from a man aged 18 to 29 in good health. Some clones in this sample may be carry-over from other donors' samples. The chain's CDR3 is CASSLGQGAGGYTF. The CDR3 coding sequence is TGTGCCAGCAGCTTAGGACAGGGGGCCGGAGGCTACACCTTC. Combining the CDR3 with reference TRBV7-9 and TRBJ1-2 gives the whole variable domain DTGVSQNPRHKITKRGQNVTFRCDPISEHNRLYWYRQTLGQGPEFLTYFQNEAQLEKSRLLSDRFSAERPKGSFSTLEIQRTEQGDSAMYLCASSLGQGAGGYTFGSGTRLTVV.